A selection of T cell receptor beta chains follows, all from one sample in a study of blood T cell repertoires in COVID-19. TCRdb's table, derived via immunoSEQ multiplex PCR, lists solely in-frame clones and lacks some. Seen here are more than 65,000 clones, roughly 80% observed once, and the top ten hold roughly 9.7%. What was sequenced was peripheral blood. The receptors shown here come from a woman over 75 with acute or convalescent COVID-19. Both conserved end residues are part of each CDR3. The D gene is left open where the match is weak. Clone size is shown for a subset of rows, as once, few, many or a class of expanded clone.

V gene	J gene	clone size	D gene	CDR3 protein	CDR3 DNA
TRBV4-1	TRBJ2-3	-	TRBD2	CASSQDGAGGGDTQYF	TGCGCCAGCAGCCAAGATGGAGCCGGGGGGGGCGATACGCAGTATTTT
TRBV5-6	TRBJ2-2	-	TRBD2	CASGSKAGVNTGELFF	TGTGCCAGCGGTTCAAAAGCGGGGGTTAACACCGGGGAGCTGTTTTTT
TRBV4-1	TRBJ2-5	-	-	CASSLTATGGETQYF	TGCGCCAGCAGCCTAACCGCCACAGGAGGGGAGACCCAGTACTTC
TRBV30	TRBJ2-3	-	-	CAWCENTDTQYF	TGTGCCTGGTGCGAGAACACAGATACGCAGTATTTT
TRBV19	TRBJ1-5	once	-	CASSLYQEFSNQPQHF	TGTGCCAGTTCATTATACCAGGAATTTAGCAATCAGCCCCAGCATTTT
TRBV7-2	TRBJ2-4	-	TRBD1	CASSLVVGQGARNIQYF	TGTGCCAGCAGCTTAGTGGTTGGACAGGGGGCCCGAAACATTCAGTACTTC
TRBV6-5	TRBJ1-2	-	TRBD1	CASRPTGGAYGYTF	TGTGCCAGCAGACCCACAGGGGGTGCCTATGGCTACACCTTC
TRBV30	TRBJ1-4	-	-	CAWRDSPNEKLFF	TGTGCCTGGAGGGACAGCCCGAATGAAAAACTGTTTTTT
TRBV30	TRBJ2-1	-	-	CAWSDEISNEQFF	TGTGCCTGGAGTGACGAAATCAGCAATGAGCAGTTCTTC
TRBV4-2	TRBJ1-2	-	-	CASSRSTGLNYGYTF	TGTGCCAGCAGCCGATCGACAGGACTTAACTATGGCTACACCTTC
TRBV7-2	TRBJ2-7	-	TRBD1	CASSLSGTGIQHEQYF	TGTGCCAGCAGCTTATCCGGGACAGGTATTCAACACGAGCAGTACTTC
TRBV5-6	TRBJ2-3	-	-	CASSFRLAPTDTQYF	TGTGCCAGCAGCTTTCGGCTAGCACCCACAGATACGCAGTATTTT
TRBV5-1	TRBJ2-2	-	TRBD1	CASSLTGAYTGELFF	TGCGCCAGCAGCTTGACAGGGGCTTACACCGGGGAGCTGTTTTTT
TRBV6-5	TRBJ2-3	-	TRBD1	CASSRTGLGADTQYF	TGTGCCAGCAGTCGGACAGGGTTGGGAGCAGATACGCAGTATTTT
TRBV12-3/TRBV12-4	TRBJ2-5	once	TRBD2	CASNRGSQETQYF	TGTGCCAGCAACCGCGGGAGCCAAGAGACCCAGTACTTC
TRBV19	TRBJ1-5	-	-	CASNIEDTTNQPQHF	TGTGCCAGTAATATAGAGGACACTACCAATCAGCCCCAGCATTTT
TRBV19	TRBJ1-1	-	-	CASSTIQGNTEAFF	TGTGCCAGTAGTACCATTCAGGGTAATACTGAAGCTTTCTTT
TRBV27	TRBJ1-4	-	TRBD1	CASSLTGQGGEKLFF	TGTGCCAGCAGTTTAACAGGACAGGGTGGTGAAAAACTGTTTTTT
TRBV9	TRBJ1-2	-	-	CASSSISRGGNVGYGYTF	TGTGCCAGCAGCTCCATATCCCGGGGGGGGAACGTCGGCTATGGCTACACCTTC
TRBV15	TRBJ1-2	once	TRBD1	CATSRARTGGYGYTF	TGTGCCACCAGCAGAGCGCGGACAGGGGGCTATGGCTACACCTTC
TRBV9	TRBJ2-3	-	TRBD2	CASSGDGGVQFPPDTQYF	TGTGCCAGCAGCGGCGACGGGGGGGTTCAGTTCCCACCAGATACGCAGTATTTT
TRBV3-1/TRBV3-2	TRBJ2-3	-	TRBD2	CASSQGRLAGGRPDTQYF	TGTGCCAGCAGCCAAGGCCGACTAGCGGGGGGGCGCCCAGATACGCAGTATTTT
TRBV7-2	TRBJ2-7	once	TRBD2	CASSQMEGLTYEQYF	TGTGCCAGCAGTCAAATGGAGGGACTAACCTACGAGCAGTACTTC
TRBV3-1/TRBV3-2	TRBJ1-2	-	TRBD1	CASSQGGQGLLYGYTF	TGTGCCAGCAGCCAGGGTGGACAGGGTTTACTCTATGGCTACACCTTC
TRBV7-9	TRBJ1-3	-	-	CASSLGRGTGNTIYF	TGTGCCAGCAGCTTGGGGAGGGGAACTGGAAACACCATATATTTT
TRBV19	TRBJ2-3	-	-	CASTGVSRADTQYF	TGTGCCAGTACAGGGGTCAGTCGGGCAGATACGCAGTATTTT
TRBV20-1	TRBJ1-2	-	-	CSPDGYTF	TGCAGTCCAGATGGCTACACCTTC
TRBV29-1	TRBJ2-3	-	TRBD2	CSVPGTSVDTQYF	TGCAGCGTTCCCGGGACTAGCGTGGATACGCAGTATTTT
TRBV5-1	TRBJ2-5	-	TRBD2	CASSLGGGETQYF	TGCGCCAGCAGCTTGGGCGGGGGGGAGACCCAGTACTTC
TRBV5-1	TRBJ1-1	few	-	CASSLPQTVGNTEAFF	TGCGCCAGCAGCTTGCCCCAAACTGTCGGGAACACTGAAGCTTTCTTT
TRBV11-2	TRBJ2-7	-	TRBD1	CASSSGQFSYEQYF	TGTGCCAGCAGCTCGGGACAGTTCTCCTACGAGCAGTACTTC
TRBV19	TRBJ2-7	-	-	CASSIGRYYEQYF	TGTGCCAGTAGTATTGGCAGATACTACGAGCAGTACTTC
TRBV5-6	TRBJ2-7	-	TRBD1	CASSGDRGHEQYF	TGTGCCAGCAGCGGGGACAGGGGCCACGAGCAGTACTTC
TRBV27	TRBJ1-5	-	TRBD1	CASSLRWTGGQPQHF	TGTGCCAGCAGTTTAAGATGGACAGGGGGACAGCCCCAGCATTTT
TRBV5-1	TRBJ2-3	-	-	CASSLEGAGRDTQYF	TGCGCCAGCAGCTTGGAAGGGGCGGGGAGAGATACGCAGTATTTT
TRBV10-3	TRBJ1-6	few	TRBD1	CAISESGQGGPLHF	TGTGCCATCAGTGAGTCCGGGCAGGGGGGACCCCTCCACTTT
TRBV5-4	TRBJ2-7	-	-	CASSQNGGNEQYF	TGTGCCAGCAGCCAGAACGGGGGAAACGAGCAGTACTTC
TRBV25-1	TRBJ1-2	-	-	CASSETGYYGYTF	TGTGCCAGCAGTGAAACAGGGTACTATGGCTACACCTTC
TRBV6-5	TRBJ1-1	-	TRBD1	CASSRPGQGSTEAFF	TGTGCCAGCAGTAGACCGGGACAGGGAAGCACTGAAGCTTTCTTT
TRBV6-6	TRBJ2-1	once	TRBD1	CASGPGQSYNEQFF	TGTGCCAGCGGTCCGGGACAGTCATACAATGAGCAGTTCTTC